This T cell receptor beta chain was sequenced for a study of T cell changes during pregnancy in multiple sclerosis. Profiling relied on immunoSEQ multiplex PCR, and the TCRdb table lists in-frame clones only, not all of them. The sample lists roughly 62,000 clones, 89% occurring once. The CDR3 sequence is 14 residues long. V shed 4 bases, J shed 1 base, and the junction held 2 bases outside the gene matches. In germline, CDR1 is GTSNPN, CDR2 SVGIG (reference sequence). This rearrangement joins TRBV30 to TRBJ2-2; 8 bases map to TRBD2. The material sequenced was peripheral blood, taken in the first trimester of pregnancy. This TCR was recovered from a female donor with multiple sclerosis, enrolled in a pregnancy study. The CDR3 reads CAWTGGGNTGELFF. DNA for the CDR3: TGTGCCTGGACGGGAGGGGGGAACACCGGGGAGCTGTTTTTT.